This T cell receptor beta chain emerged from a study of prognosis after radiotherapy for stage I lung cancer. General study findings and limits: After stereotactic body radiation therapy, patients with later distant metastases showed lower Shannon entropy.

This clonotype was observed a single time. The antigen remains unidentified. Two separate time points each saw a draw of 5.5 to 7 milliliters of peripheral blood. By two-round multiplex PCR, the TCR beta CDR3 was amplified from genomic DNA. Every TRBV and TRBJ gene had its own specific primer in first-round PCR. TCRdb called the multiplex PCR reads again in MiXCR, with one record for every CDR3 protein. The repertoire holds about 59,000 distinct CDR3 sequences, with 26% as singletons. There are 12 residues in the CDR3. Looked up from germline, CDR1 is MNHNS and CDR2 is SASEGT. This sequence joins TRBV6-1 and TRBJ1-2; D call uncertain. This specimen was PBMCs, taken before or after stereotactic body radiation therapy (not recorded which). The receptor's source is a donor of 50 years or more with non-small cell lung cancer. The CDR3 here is CASVGGSGGYTF. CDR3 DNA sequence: TGTGCATCTGTTGGAGGGAGTGGAGGCTACACCTTC.